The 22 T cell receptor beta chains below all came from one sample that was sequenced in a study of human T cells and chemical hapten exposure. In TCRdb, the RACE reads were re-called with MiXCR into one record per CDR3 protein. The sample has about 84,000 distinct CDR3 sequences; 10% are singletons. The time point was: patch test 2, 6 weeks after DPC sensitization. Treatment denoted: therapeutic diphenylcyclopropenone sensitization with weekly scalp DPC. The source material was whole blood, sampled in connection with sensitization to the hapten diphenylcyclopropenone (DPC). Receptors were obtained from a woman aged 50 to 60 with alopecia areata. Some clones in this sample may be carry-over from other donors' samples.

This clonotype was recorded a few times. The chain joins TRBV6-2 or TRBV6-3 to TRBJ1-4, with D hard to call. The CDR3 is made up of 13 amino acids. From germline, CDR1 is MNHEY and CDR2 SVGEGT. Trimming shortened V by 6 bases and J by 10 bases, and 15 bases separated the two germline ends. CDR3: CASSLDRTGKLFF. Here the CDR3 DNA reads TGTGCCAGCAGCTTAGACCGAACGGGAAAACTGTTTTTT.

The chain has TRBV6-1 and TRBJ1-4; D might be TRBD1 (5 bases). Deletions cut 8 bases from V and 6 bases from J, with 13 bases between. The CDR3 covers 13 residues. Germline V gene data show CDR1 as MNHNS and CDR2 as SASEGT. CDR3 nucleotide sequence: TGTGCCAGCCTCCGGGGGAATTATGAAAAACTGTTTTTT. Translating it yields CASLRGNYEKLFF.

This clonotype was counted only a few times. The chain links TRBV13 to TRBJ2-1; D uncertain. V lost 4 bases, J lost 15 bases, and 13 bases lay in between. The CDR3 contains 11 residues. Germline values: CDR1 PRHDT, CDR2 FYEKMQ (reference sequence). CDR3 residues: CASSSRQEAFF. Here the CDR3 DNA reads TGTGCCAGCAGCTCACGACAAGAGGCGTTCTTC. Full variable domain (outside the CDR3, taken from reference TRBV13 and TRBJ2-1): AAGVIQSPRHLIKEKRETATLKCYPIPRHDTVYWYQQGPGQDPQFLISFYEKMQSDKGSIPDRFSAQQFSDYHSELNMSSLELGDSALYFCASSSRQEAFFGPGTRLTVL.

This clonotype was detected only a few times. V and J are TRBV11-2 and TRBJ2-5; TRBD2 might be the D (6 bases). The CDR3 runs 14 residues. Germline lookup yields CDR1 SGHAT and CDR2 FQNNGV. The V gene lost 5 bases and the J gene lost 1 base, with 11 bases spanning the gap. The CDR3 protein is CASSPRDSQETQYF. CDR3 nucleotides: TGTGCCAGCAGCCCGCGGGACTCCCAAGAGACCCAGTACTTC.

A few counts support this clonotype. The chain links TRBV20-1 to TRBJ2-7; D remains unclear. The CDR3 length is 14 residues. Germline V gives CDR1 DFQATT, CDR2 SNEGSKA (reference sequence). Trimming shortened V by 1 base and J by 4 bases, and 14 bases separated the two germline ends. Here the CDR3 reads CSARVWVAPYEQYF. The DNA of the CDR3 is TGCAGTGCTAGAGTCTGGGTAGCTCCGTACGAGCAGTACTTC.

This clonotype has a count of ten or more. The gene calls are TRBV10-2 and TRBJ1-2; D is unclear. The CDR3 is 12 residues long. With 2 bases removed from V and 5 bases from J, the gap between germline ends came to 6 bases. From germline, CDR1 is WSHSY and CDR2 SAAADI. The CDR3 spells CASSEVGYGYTF. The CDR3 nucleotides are TGCGCCAGCAGTGAGGTCGGGTATGGCTACACCTTC.

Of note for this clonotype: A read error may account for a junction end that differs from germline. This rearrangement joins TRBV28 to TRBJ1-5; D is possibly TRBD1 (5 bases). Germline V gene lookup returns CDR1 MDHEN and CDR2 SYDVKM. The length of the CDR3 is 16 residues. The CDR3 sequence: CASSTRAGSRNRPQHF. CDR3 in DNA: TGTGCCAGCAGTACCAGAGCAGGGAGTCGGAATCGGCCCCAGCATTTT. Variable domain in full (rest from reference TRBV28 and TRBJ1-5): DVKVTQSSRYLVKRTGEKVFLECVQDMDHENMFWYRQDPGLGLRLIYFSYDVKMKEKGDIPEGYSVSREKKERFSLILESASTNQTSMYLCASSTRAGSRNRPQHFGDGTRLSIL.

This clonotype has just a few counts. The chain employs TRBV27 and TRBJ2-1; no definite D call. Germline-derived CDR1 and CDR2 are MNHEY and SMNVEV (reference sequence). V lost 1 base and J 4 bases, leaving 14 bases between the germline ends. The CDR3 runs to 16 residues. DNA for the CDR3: TGTGCCAGCAGTTTATTTTCTGGGATCGGATACAATGAGCAGTTCTTC. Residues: CASSLFSGIGYNEQFF.

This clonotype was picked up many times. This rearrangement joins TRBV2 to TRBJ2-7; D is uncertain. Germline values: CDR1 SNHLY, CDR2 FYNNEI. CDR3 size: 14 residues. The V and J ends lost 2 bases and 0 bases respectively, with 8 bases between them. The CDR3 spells CASSEQQTSYEQYF. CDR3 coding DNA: TGTGCCAGCAGTGAACAGCAAACCTCCTACGAGCAGTACTTC.

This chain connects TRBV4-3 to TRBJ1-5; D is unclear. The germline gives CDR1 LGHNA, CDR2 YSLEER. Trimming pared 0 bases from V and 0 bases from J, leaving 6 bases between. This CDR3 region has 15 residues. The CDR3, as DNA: TGCGCCAGCAGCCAAGATCCATATAGCAATCAGCCCCAGCATTTT. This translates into CASSQDPYSNQPQHF.

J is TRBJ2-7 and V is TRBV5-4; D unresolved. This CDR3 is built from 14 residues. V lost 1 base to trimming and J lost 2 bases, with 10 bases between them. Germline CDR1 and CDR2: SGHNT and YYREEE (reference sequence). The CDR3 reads CASSLRSKPYEQYF. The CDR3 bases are TGTGCCAGCAGCTTGCGGTCGAAGCCCTACGAGCAGTACTTC.

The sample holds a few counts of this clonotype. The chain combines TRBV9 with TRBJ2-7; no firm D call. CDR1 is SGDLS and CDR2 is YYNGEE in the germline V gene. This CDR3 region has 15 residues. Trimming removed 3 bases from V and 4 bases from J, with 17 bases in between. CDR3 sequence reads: CASSAHQDGLYEQYF. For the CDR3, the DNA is TGTGCCAGCAGCGCCCACCAGGACGGCCTATACGAGCAGTACTTC.

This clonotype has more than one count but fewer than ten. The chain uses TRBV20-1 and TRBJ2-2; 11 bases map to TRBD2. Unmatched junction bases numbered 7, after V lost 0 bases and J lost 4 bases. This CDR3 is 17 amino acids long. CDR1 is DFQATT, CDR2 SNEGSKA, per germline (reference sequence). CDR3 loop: CSARDFLAGGGTGELFF. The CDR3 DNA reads TGCAGTGCTAGAGACTTTCTAGCGGGAGGAGGCACCGGGGAGCTGTTTTTT.

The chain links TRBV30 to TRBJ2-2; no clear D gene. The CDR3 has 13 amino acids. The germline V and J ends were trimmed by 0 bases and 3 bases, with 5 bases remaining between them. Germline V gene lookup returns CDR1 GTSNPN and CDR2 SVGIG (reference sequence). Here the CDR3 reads CAWSVLDTGELFF. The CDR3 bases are TGTGCCTGGAGTGTACTCGACACCGGGGAGCTGTTTTTT. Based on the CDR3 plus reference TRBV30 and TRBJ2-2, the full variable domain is SQTIHQWPATLVQPVGSPLSLECTVEGTSNPNLYWYRQAAGRGLQLLFYSVGIGQISSEVPQNLSASRPQDRQFILSSKKLLLSDSGFYLCAWSVLDTGELFFGEGSRLTVL.

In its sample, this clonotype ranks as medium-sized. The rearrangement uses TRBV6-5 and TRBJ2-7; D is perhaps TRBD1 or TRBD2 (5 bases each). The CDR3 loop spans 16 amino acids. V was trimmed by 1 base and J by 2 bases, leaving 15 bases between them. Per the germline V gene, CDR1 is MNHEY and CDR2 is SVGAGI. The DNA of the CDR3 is TGTGCCAGCAGTTACTGGGGCAACGGGAAGACCTACGAGCAGTACTTC. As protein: CASSYWGNGKTYEQYF.

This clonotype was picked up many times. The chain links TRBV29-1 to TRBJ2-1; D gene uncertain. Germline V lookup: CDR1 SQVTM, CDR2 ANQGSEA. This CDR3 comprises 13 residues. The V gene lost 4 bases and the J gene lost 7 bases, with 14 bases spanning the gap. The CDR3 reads CSVGPRSHNEQFF. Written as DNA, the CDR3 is TGCAGCGTTGGTCCGCGCAGCCATAATGAGCAGTTCTTC.

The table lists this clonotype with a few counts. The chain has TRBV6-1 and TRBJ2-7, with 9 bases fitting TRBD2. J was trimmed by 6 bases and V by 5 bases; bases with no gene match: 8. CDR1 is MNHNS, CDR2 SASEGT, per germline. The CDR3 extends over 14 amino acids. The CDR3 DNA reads TGTGCCAGCAGTAATCCGGGACTAGCAACCGAGCAGTACTTC. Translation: CASSNPGLATEQYF.

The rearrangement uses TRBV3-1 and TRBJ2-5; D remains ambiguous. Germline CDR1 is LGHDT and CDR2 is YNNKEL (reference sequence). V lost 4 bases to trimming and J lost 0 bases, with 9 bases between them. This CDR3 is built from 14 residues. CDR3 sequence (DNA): TGTGCCAGCAGCCCCCGGGTAGACCAAGAGACCCAGTACTTC. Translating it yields CASSPRVDQETQYF.

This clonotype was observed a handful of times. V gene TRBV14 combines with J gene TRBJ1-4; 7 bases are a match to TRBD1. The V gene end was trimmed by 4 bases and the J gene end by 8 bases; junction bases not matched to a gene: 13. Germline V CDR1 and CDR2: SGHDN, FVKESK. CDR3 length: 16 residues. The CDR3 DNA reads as TGTGCCAGCAGCCCTCCCGGGGCAGGGGGTTCGGAAAAACTGTTTTTT. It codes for CASSPPGAGGSEKLFF.

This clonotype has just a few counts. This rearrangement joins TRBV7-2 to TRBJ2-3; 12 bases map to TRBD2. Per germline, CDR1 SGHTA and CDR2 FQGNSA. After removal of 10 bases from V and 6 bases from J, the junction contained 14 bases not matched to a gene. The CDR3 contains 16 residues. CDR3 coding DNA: TGTGCCACCAGGCTTACTCTAGCGGGAGGGAGCGATACGCAGTATTTT. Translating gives CATRLTLAGGSDTQYF. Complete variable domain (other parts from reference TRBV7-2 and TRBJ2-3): GAGVSQSPSNKVTEKGKDVELRCDPISGHTALYWYRQSLGQGLEFLIYFQGNSAPDKSGLPSDRFSAERTGGSVSTLTIQRTQQEDSAVYLCATRLTLAGGSDTQYFGPGTRLTVL.

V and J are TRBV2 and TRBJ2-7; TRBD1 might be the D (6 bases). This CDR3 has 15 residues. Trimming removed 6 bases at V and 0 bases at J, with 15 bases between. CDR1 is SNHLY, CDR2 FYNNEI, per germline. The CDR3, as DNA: TGTGCCAGCAGGTTCGGGACAAGGGTCTCCTACGAGCAGTACTTC. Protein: CASRFGTRVSYEQYF.

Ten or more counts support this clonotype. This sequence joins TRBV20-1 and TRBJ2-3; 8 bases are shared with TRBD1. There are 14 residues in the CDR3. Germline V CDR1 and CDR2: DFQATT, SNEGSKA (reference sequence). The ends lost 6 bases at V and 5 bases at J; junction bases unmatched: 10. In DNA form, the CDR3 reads TGCAGTGCCCCCTGGACAGGGAGAGGAGATACGCAGTATTTT. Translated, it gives CSAPWTGRGDTQYF.